This TCR beta chain was found in a study of PD-1 blockade in classical Hodgkin lymphoma. Findings and limits, study-wide: According to reports, newly diagnosed patients had lower baseline TCR diversity than healthy donors, and relapsed/refractory patients had lower baseline TCR diversity still. A significant rise in TCR diversity by C4D1 was seen for CD4+ but not CD8+ cells. Patients who initiated nivolumab within 1 year of ASCT were excluded. Why repertoires differed is undefined; disease activity or prior therapy possibly contributed.

Every patient relapsed after autologous stem cell transplantation, and brentuximab vedotin exposure varied. Repertoires were generated with immunoSEQ multiplex PCR, while TCRdb's copy carries only in-frame clones and drops some. The repertoire consists of about 94,000 clones, with roughly nine tenths occurring once and the leading ten covering 9.5% to 12%. A word on this clone: Antigen: not known.

Trimming took 3 bases from V and 3 from J; bases not matched to a gene: 5. The germline V gene has CDR1 SGHDT and CDR2 YYEEEE. The CDR3 consists of 15 residues. V is TRBV5-6 and J is TRBJ1-4, with 7 nucleotides matching TRBD1. The sequence came from a human donor with classical Hodgkin lymphoma. Source: peripheral blood mononuclear cells (PBMCs), taken before the second cycle of nivolumab. The CDR3 DNA sequence: TGTGCCAGCAGCTATGGGGACAGCCCTAATGAAAAACTGTTTTTT. This codes for CASSYGDSPNEKLFF. Variable domain in full (rest from reference TRBV5-6 and TRBJ1-4): DAGVTQSPTHLIKTRGQQVTLRCSPKSGHDTVSWYQQALGQGPQFIFQYYEEEERQRGNFPDRFSGHQFPNYSSELNVNALLLGDSALYLCASSYGDSPNEKLFFGSGTQLSVL.